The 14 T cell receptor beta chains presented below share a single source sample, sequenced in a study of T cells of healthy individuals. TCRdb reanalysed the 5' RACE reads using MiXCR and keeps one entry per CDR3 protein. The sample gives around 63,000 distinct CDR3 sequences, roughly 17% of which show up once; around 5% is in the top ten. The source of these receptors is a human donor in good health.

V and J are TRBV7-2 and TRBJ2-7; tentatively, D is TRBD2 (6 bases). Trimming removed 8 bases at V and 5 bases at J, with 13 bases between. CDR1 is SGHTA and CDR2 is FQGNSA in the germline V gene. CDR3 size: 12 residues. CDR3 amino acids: CASGRFGHEQYF. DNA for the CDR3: TGTGCCAGCGGGAGGTTCGGCCACGAGCAGTACTTC.

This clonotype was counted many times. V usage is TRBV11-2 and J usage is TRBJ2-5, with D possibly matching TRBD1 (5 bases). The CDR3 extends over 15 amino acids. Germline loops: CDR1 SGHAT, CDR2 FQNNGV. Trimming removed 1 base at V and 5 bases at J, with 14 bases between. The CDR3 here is CASSLGAGSRETQYF. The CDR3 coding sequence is TGTGCCAGCAGCTTAGGGGCAGGGTCTCGGGAGACCCAGTACTTC.

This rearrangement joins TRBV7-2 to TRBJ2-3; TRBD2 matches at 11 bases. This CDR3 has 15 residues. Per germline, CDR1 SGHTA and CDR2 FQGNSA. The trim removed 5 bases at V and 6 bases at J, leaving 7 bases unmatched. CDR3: CASSPTGLAADTQYF. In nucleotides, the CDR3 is TGTGCCAGCAGCCCGACGGGACTAGCGGCCGATACGCAGTATTTT.

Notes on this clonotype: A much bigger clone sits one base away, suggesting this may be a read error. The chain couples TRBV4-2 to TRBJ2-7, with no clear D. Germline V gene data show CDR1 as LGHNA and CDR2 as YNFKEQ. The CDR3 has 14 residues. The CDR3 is CVSSQVSVGPEQYF. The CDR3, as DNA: TGTGTCAGCAGCCAAGTTTCGGTGGGCCCTGAGCAGTACTTC.

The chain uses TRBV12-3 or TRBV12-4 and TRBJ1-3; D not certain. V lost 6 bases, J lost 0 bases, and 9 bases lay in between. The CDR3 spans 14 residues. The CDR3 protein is CASSPSRSGNTIYF. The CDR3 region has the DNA TGTGCCAGCAGCCCTTCCCGCTCTGGAAACACCATATATTTT.

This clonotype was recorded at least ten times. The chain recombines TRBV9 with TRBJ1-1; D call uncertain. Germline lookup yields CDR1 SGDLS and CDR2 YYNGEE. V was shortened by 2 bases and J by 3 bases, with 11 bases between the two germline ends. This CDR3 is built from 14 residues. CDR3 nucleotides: TGTGCCAGCAGCGTCGAACCCCAGGACACTGAAGCTTTCTTT. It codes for CASSVEPQDTEAFF.

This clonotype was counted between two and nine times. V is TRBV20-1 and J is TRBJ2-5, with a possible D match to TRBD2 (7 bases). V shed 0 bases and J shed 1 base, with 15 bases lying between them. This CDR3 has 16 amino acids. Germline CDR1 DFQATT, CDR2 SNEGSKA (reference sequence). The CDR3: CSAREVGGAVQETQYF. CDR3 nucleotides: TGCAGTGCTAGAGAGGTGGGGGGGGCCGTCCAAGAGACCCAGTACTTC.

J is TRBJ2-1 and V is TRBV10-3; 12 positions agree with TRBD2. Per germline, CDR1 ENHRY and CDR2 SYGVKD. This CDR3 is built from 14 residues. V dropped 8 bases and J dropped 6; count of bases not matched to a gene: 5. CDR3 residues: CAIALAGGRNEQFF. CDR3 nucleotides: TGTGCCATCGCCCTAGCGGGGGGGCGCAATGAGCAGTTCTTC.

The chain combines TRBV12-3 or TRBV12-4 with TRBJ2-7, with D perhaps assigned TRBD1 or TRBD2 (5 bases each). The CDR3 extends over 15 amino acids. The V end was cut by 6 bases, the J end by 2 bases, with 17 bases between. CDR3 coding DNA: TGTGCCAGCAGCTCCACAGGATTCGGGACCTACGAGCAGTACTTC. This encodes CASSSTGFGTYEQYF.

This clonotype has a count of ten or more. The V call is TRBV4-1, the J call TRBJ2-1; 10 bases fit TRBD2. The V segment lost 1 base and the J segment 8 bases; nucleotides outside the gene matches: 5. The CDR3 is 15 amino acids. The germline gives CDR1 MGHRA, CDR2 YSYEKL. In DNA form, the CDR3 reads TGCGCCAGCAGCCAAGTTAGCGGGAGGTTAGATGAGCAGTTCTTC. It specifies CASSQVSGRLDEQFF.

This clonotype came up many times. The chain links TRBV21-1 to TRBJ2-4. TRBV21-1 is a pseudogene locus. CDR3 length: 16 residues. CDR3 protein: CASSKKKGLAKNIQYF. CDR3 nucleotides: TGTGCCAGCAGCAAAAAAAAGGGACTAGCCAAAAACATTCAGTACTTC.

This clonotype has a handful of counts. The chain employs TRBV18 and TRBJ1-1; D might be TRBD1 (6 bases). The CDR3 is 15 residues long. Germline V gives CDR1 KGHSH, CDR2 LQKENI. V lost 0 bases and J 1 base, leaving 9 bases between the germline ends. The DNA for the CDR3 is TGTGCCAGCTCACCACCTCAGGGGTGGAACACTGAAGCTTTCTTT. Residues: CASSPPQGWNTEAFF.

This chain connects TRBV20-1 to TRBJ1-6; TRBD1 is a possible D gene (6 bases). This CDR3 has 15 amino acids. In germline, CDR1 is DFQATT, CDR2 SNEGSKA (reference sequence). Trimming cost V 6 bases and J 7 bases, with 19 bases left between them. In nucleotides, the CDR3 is TGCAGTGCCGGAAGGGACATCATGCTCAATTCACCCCTCCACTTT. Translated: CSAGRDIMLNSPLHF.

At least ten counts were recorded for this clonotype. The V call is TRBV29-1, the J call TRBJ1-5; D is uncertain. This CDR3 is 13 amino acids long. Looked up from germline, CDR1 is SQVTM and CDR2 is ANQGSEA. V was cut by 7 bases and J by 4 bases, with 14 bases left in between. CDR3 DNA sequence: TGCAGCGCGGCCGGGTCCCCAAATCAGCCCCAGCATTTT. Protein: CSAAGSPNQPQHF.